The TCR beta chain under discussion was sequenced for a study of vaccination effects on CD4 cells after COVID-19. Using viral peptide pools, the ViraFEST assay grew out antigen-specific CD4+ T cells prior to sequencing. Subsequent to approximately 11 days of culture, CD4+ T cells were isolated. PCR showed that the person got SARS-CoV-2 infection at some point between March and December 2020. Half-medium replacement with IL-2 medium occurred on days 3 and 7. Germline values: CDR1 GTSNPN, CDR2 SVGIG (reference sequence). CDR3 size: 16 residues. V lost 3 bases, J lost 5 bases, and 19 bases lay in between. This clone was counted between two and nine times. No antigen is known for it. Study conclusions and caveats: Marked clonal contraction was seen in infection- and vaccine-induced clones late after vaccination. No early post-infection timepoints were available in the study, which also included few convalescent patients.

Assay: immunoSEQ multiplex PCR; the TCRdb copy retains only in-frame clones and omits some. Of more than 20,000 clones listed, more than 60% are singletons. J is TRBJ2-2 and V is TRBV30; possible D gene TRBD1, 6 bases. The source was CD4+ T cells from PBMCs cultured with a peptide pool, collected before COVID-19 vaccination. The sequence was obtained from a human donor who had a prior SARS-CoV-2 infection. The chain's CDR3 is CAWRVNWDTFTGELFF. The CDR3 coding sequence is TGTGCCTGGAGAGTGAATTGGGACACCTTTACCGGGGAGCTGTTTTTT. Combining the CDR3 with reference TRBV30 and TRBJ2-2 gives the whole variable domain SQTIHQWPATLVQPVGSPLSLECTVEGTSNPNLYWYRQAAGRGLQLLFYSVGIGQISSEVPQNLSASRPQDRQFILSSKKLLLSDSGFYLCAWRVNWDTFTGELFFGEGSRLTVL.